The sequence of this TCR beta chain was determined in a study of blood T cell repertoires in COVID-19. V lost 3 bases and J lost 5, with 17 bases in between. The CDR3 length is 15 residues. Clones were read by immunoSEQ multiplex PCR, and TCRdb kept only the in-frame ones, dropping some. The sample records hundreds of thousands of clones, 82% being singletons. Sequenced sample: peripheral blood. The chain links TRBV5-3 to TRBJ2-5, with D maybe TRBD2 (5 bases). TRBV5-3 is identified as an open reading frame with a role that is uncertain. The receptor comes from a woman aged 55-69 years with active or convalescent COVID-19. CDR3 sequence: CARSSDDTGKETQYF. The CDR3 nucleotides are TGTGCCAGAAGCTCCGACGATACGGGGAAGGAGACCCAGTACTTC.